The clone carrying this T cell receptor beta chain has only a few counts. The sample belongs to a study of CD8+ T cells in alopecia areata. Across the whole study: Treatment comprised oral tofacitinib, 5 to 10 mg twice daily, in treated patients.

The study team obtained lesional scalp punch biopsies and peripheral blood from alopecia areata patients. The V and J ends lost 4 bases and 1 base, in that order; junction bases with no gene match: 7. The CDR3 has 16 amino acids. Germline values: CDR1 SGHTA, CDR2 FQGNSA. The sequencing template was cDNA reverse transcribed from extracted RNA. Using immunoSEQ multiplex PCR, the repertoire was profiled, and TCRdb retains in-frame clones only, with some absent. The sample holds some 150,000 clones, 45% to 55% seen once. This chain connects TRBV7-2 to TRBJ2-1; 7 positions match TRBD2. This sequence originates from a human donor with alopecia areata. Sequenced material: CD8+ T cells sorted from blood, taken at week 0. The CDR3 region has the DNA TGTGCCAGCAGCTCGAAGGCGGGGGTATCCTACAATGAGCAGTTCTTC. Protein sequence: CASSSKAGVSYNEQFF.